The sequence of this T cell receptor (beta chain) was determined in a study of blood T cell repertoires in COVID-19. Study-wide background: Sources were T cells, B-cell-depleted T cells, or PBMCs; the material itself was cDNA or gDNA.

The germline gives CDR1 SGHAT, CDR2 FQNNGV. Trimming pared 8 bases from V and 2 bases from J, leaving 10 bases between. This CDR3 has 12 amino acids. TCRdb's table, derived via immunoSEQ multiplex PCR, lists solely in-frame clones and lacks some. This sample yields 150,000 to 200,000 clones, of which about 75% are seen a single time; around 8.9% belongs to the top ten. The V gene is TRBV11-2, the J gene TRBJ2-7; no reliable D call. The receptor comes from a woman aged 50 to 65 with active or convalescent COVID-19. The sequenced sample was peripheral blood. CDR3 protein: CASGSTPYEQYF. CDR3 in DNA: TGTGCCAGCGGGTCGACACCCTACGAGCAGTACTTC.